This T cell receptor beta chain came from a study of CD8 T cells in Susac syndrome. Germline CDR1 is SGDLS and CDR2 is YYNGEE. V shed 1 base and J shed 3 bases, with 9 bases lying between them. There are 14 residues in the CDR3. Controls were age- and sex-matched healthy donors. TEMRA cells were enriched by FACS, while CD8+ and CD4+ T cells were obtained through a negative isolation that was performed magnetically. Reverse transcription of about 0.45 to 1 ug RNA used random hexamers. TCRdb ran MiXCR on the immunoSEQ multiplex PCR reads and lists one entry per CDR3 protein. The sample lists 140,000 to 150,000 distinct CDR3 sequences, approximately 93% occurring once.

The rearrangement links TRBV9 to TRBJ2-3; D assignment may be TRBD1 or TRBD2 (5 bases each). This TCR came from a human donor in good health. The source material was CD4+ T cells from PBMCs. This CDR3 is CASSVQWGTDTQYF. In DNA, the CDR3 is TGTGCCAGCAGCGTACAATGGGGGACAGATACGCAGTATTTT.